This T cell receptor (beta chain) was identified during a study of blood T cell repertoires in COVID-19. Study in general: Sources were T cells, B-cell-depleted T cells, or PBMCs; the material itself was cDNA or gDNA.

Per the original data handling: Counts of nucleated cells, estimated from reference gene primer amplification, were obtained. Clones were read by immunoSEQ multiplex PCR, and TCRdb kept only the in-frame ones, dropping some. V, J and clone size are those of that table, while D and trimming were read from the DNA. The data contain hundreds of thousands of clones, roughly 87% of them singletons. Participants' reported clinical history set cohort assignment. Donors in Cohort 3 counted as recovered after two negative PCRs, clearance, or symptom resolution. This clone was seen a handful of times. Germline trimming cut 8 bases from V and 8 bases from J; bases unmatched to any gene: 12. Per the germline V gene, CDR1 is LNHDA and CDR2 is SQIVND (reference sequence). There are 14 residues in the CDR3.

Specimen: PBMCs or T cells enriched from blood (not recorded which). The origin of this receptor is a woman in her thirties who had recovered from COVID-19. The chain joins TRBV19 to TRBJ1-2; TRBD1 matches 9 bases. The CDR3 region has the DNA TGTGCCAGTTCCTTAATACAGGGGGCGGGAGGCTACACCTTC. It encodes CASSLIQGAGGYTF.